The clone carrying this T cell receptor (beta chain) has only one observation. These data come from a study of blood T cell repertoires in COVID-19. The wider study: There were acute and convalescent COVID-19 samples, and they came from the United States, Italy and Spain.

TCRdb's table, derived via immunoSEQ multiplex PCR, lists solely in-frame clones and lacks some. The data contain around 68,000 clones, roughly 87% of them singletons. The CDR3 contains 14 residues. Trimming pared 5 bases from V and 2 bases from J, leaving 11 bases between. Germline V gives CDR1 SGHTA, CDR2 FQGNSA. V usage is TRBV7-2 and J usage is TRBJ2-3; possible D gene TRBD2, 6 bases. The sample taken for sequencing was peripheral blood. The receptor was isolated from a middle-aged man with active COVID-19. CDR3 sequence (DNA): TGTGCCAGCAGCGAGGGACTCAACACAGATACGCAGTATTTT. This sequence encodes CASSEGLNTDTQYF.